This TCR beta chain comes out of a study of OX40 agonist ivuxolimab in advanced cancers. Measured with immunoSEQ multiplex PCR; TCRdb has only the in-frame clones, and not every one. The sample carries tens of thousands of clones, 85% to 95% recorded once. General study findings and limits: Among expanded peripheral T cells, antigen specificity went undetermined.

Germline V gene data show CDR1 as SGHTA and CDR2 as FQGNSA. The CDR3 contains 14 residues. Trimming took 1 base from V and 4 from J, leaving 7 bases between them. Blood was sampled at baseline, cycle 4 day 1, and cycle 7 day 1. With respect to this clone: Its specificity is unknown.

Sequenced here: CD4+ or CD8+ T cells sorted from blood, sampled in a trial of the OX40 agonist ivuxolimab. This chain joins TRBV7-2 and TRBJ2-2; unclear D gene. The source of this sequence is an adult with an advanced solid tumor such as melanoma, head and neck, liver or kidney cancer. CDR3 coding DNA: TGTGCCAGCAGCTTAGATCGGGTCACCGGGGAGCTGTTTTTT. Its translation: CASSLDRVTGELFF.